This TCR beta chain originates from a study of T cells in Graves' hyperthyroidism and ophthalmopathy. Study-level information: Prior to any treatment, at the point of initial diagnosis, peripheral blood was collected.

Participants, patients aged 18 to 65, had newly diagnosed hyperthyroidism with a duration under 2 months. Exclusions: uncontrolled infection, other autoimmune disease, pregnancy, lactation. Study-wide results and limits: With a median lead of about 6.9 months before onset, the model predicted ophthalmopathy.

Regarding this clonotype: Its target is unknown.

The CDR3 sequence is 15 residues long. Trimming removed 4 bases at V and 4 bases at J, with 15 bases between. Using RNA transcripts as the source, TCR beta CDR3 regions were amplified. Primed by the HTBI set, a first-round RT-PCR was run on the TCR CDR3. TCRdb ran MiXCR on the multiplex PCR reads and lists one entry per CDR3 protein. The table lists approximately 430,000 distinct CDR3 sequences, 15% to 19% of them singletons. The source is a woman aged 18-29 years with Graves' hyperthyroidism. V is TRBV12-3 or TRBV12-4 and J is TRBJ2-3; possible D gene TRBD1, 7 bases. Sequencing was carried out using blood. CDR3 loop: CASSSLARGPDTQYF. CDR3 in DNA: TGTGCCAGCAGTTCACTAGCAAGGGGGCCAGATACGCAGTATTTT.